This T cell receptor (beta chain) appears in the sequencing data of a study of post-analysis software for immune sequencing data. About the research overall: Some patients lacked subtype; others had relapsing-remitting, secondary progressive or progressive-relapsing disease.

The germline V gene has CDR1 LNHNV and CDR2 YYDKDF (reference sequence). Trimming stripped 0 bases from V and 7 bases from J, with 16 bases between. The CDR3 runs to 16 residues. Details on this clonotype: Its target is not known.

Carried by the TCR beta cDNA libraries were unique molecular identifiers. There were roughly 0.95 to 11 million T cells, and 450,000 to 550,000 cDNA molecules came from them. TCRdb recomputed calls from the PCR reads with MiXCR, one row per CDR3 protein. The sample yields roughly 430,000 distinct CDR3 sequences, roughly 40% seen once. Findings and caveats of the study: TRBV5-6, TRBV5-1 and TRBV20-1 were among roughly 5 TRBV segments more frequent in patients than controls.

The V gene is TRBV15, the J gene TRBJ2-1, with D perhaps TRBD2 (6 bases). The clonotype originates from a girl aged 2-15 years with multiple sclerosis. Sequenced material: blood. The CDR3 protein is CATSRDMEGEFNEQFF. CDR3 DNA: TGTGCCACCAGCAGAGATATGGAGGGCGAGTTTAATGAGCAGTTCTTC.